This T cell receptor (beta chain) was captured by sequencing in a study of T cell changes during pregnancy in multiple sclerosis. This CDR3 is built from 15 residues. CDR1 and CDR2 (germline): LNHDA, SQIVND (reference sequence). V was clipped by 0 bases and J by 3 bases, with 11 bases between them. The protocol was immunoSEQ multiplex PCR, while the TCRdb copy is restricted to in-frame clones and leaves out a portion. The data hold 65,000 to 75,000 clones, with approximately 92% observed a single time. Sequences were derived from peripheral blood, sampled after pregnancy. V and J are TRBV19 and TRBJ2-5; no reliable D call. The TCR originated in a female donor in good health, enrolled as a control in a pregnancy study. This chain's CDR3 is CASSIDGTAKETQYF. CDR3 DNA: TGTGCCAGTAGTATAGATGGAACAGCCAAAGAGACCCAGTACTTC.